The present T cell receptor (beta chain) was sequenced within a study of blood T cells in healthy people across ages. There are 15 residues in the CDR3. CDR1 and CDR2 from the germline V gene are MNHNS and SASEGT. Trimming took 1 base from V and 2 from J, leaving 6 bases between them. Through a sample-barcoded 5' primer and a J-beta primer mix, a second PCR was run for roughly 6 to 12 cycles. TCRdb recomputed calls from the 5' RACE reads with MiXCR, one row per CDR3 protein. The sample holds about 690,000 distinct CDR3 sequences, 40% to 45% seen once. This clonotype occurred a few times. Sequences were obtained from blood. The receptor's source is a man aged 80 or over in good health. This rearrangement joins TRBV6-1 to TRBJ1-6, with D unclear. As DNA, the CDR3 is TGTGCCAGCAGTGAAGGCGCAACCTATAATTCACCCCTCCACTTT. This sequence encodes CASSEGATYNSPLHF.